The next 17 T cell receptor beta chains were all read from a single sample in a study of Graves' ophthalmopathy and Graves' hyperthyroidism. Amplified TCR beta CDR3 regions were obtained using RNA transcripts as template. Second-round multiplex PCR followed a first-round RT-PCR using HTBI primers. TCRdb analysed the multiplex PCR reads with MiXCR anew, one entry per CDR3 protein. The sample lists approximately 160,000 distinct CDR3 sequences, under 45% occurring once. The sequencing sample was made of peripheral blood. These receptors all stem from a man aged 30 to 39 with Graves' ophthalmopathy.

This clonotype showed up many times. The chain joins TRBV5-1 to TRBJ1-1; no definite D call. CDR1 is SGHRS and CDR2 is YFSETQ in the germline V gene. Trimming cost V 2 bases and J 8 bases, with 10 bases left between them. CDR3 length: 12 residues. The CDR3 spells CASSLDLREAFF. In DNA form, the CDR3 reads TGCGCCAGCAGCTTAGATTTGCGAGAAGCTTTCTTT. The full variable domain, rest sourced from reference TRBV5-1 and TRBJ1-1, is KAGVTQTPRYLIKTRGQQVTLSCSPISGHRSVSWYQQTPGQGLQFLFEYFSETQRNKGNFPGRFSGRQFSNSRSEMNVSTLELGDSALYLCASSLDLREAFFGQGTRLTVV.

The gene calls are TRBV12-3 or TRBV12-4 and TRBJ2-2; 10 bases are shared with TRBD2. The CDR3 length is 13 residues. J was trimmed by 7 bases and V by 8 bases; bases with no gene match: 4. CDR3 coding DNA: TGTGCCAGCGGGCGACTAGCGGGCGGGGAGCTGTTTTTT. Residues: CASGRLAGGELFF.

In this sample, this clonotype turned up many times. The chain recombines TRBV5-1 with TRBJ1-1, with D hard to call. This CDR3 has 14 amino acids. V was pared by 4 bases and J by 0 bases, with 10 bases between. The germline V gene has CDR1 SGHRS and CDR2 YFSETQ. CDR3 DNA: TGCGCCAGCAGCGGGAGTCGGATGAACACTGAAGCTTTCTTT. Amino acids: CASSGSRMNTEAFF.

The chain joins TRBV12-3 or TRBV12-4 to TRBJ2-7; no clear D. The CDR3 totals 12 residues. Trimming cost V 6 bases and J 3 bases, with 9 bases left between them. In DNA, the CDR3 is TGTGCCAGCAGCTTCTTGGTCTACGAGCAGTACTTC. The encoded protein is CASSFLVYEQYF.

In this sample, this clonotype turned up many times. The chain uses TRBV13 and TRBJ1-1, with D unresolved. Per the germline V gene, CDR1 is PRHDT and CDR2 is FYEKMQ (reference sequence). Trimming pared 4 bases from V and 0 bases from J, leaving 9 bases between. This CDR3 has 14 amino acids. The CDR3 here is CASSSGDMNTEAFF. The CDR3 nucleotides read TGTGCCAGCAGCTCCGGGGATATGAACACTGAAGCTTTCTTT.

This clonotype showed up many times. The chain couples TRBV11-1 to TRBJ1-1; 9 bases agree with TRBD1. Per the germline V gene, CDR1 is SGHAT and CDR2 is FQDESV (reference sequence). J lost 1 base, V lost 5 bases, and 8 bases had no gene match. This CDR3 is 16 amino acids long. CDR3: CASSPRRQGGNTEAFF. The DNA of the CDR3 is TGTGCCAGCAGCCCAAGGAGACAGGGGGGGAACACTGAAGCTTTCTTT.

This clonotype showed up many times. This sequence joins TRBV6-5 and TRBJ1-2, with D unresolved. In germline, CDR1 is MNHEY, CDR2 SVGAGI. The CDR3 consists of 13 residues. V lost 0 bases to trimming and J lost 2 bases, with 4 bases between them. Here the CDR3 reads CASSYSANYGYTF. The CDR3 nucleotides are TGTGCCAGCAGTTACTCAGCCAACTATGGCTACACCTTC.

J is TRBJ1-6 and V is TRBV6-1, with D possibly being TRBD1 (5 bases). V was trimmed by 3 bases and J by 0 bases, leaving 12 bases between them. This CDR3 region has 17 residues. Per the germline V gene, CDR1 is MNHNS and CDR2 is SASEGT. The CDR3 DNA follows: TGTGCCAGCAGTGACAGGGCAGGGTTCTCCTATAATTCACCCCTCCACTTT. It translates to CASSDRAGFSYNSPLHF.

The chain joins TRBV6-2 or TRBV6-3 to TRBJ1-2, with TRBD1 matching over 8 bases. The germline gives CDR1 MNHEY, CDR2 SVGEGT. The CDR3 extends over 15 amino acids. The V and J ends lost 5 bases and 4 bases, in that order; junction bases with no gene match: 9. In DNA, the CDR3 is TGTGCCAGCAGTCTAACGACAGGGGCCGTCTATGGCTACACCTTC. Translated: CASSLTTGAVYGYTF.

This clonotype showed up many times. The chain combines TRBV11-2 with TRBJ1-6; D is ambiguous. Per germline, CDR1 SGHAT and CDR2 FQNNGV. This CDR3 contains 14 residues. V was pared by 1 base and J by 7 bases, with 8 bases between. This CDR3 reads CASSLGDGNSPLHF. For the CDR3, the DNA is TGTGCCAGCAGCTTAGGTGACGGCAATTCACCCCTCCACTTT.

The V gene is TRBV7-3, the J gene TRBJ2-7; 8 bases match TRBD1. This CDR3 contains 16 residues. Unmatched junction bases numbered 9, after V lost 2 bases and J lost 3 bases. In germline, CDR1 is SGHTA, CDR2 FQGTGA. The CDR3 sequence is CASSLSAGTGVYEQYF. The CDR3 DNA follows: TGTGCCAGCAGCTTATCAGCCGGGACAGGCGTCTACGAGCAGTACTTC.

At least ten counts were recorded for this clonotype. The CDR3 bases are TGCGCCAGCAGCCAAGATATGGTGACCGCGGAGACCCAGTACTTC. This gives the protein CASSQDMVTAETQYF. The V gene is TRBV4-3, the J gene TRBJ2-5; D remains unclear. The CDR3 runs 15 residues. Trimming took off 0 bases at V and 5 bases at J, with 13 bases between the two ends. CDR1 is LGHNA and CDR2 is YSLEER in the germline V gene.

The rearrangement links TRBV6-1 to TRBJ1-6, with TRBD1 identical over 9 bases. The V and J ends lost 7 bases and 11 bases, in that order; junction bases with no gene match: 18. There are 17 residues in the CDR3. The germline CDR1 and CDR2 sequences are MNHNS and SASEGT. The CDR3 bases are TGTGCCAGCAAAAACGTCCCGGGACAGGGCACTGGGACACCCCTCCACTTT. This translates into CASKNVPGQGTGTPLHF.

This clonotype has a count of ten or more. V gene TRBV12-3 or TRBV12-4 combines with J gene TRBJ1-5, with a weak D call TRBD1 (5 bases). The CDR3 is 15 amino acids. V was pared by 1 base and J by 9 bases, with 16 bases between. Here the CDR3 DNA reads TGTGCCAGCAGTTTAGGGTCGCAGGGTATCTGGCCCCAGCATTTT. The encoded protein is CASSLGSQGIWPQHF.

This clonotype was seen at least ten times. This chain's CDR3 is CASSLRPGGTGELFF. The CDR3 DNA sequence: TGTGCCAGCAGCTTAAGACCGGGGGGCACCGGGGAGCTGTTTTTT. V is TRBV11-1 and J is TRBJ2-2, with 7 nucleotides matching TRBD2. Germline CDR1 and CDR2: SGHAT and FQDESV (reference sequence). This CDR3 has 15 residues. V lost 2 bases, J lost 4 bases, and 4 bases stayed unmatched.

The chain has TRBV6-1 and TRBJ1-5; D is unclear. In germline, CDR1 is MNHNS, CDR2 SASEGT. Between the trimmed V and J ends, which lost 7 bases and 5 bases, there was a span of 12 bases. This CDR3 has 13 amino acids. The CDR3 region is CASKAQRDQPQHF. The CDR3 DNA reads as TGTGCCAGCAAAGCACAGAGAGATCAGCCCCAGCATTTT.

CDR3 region: CASSQDIRREETQYF. The CDR3 nucleotides are TGCGCCAGCAGCCAAGATATAAGGCGGGAAGAGACCCAGTACTTC. The rearrangement joins TRBV4-1 to TRBJ2-5, with D perhaps TRBD2 (5 bases). CDR3 length equals 15 residues. Looked up from germline, CDR1 is MGHRA and CDR2 is YSYEKL. With 0 bases removed from V and 3 bases from J, the gap between germline ends came to 11 bases.